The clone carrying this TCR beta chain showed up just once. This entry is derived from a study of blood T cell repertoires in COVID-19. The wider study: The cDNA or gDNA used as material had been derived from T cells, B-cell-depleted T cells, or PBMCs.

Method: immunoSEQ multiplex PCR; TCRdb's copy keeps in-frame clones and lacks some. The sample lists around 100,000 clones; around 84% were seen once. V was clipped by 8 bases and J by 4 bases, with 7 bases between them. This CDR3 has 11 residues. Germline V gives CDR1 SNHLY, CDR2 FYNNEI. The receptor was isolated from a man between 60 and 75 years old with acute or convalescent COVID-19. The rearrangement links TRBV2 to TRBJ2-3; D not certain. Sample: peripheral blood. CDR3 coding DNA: TGTGCCAGCGGAGTGGCAGATACGCAGTATTTT. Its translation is CASGVADTQYF.